The present TCR beta chain was sequenced within a study of Graves' ophthalmopathy and Graves' hyperthyroidism. CDR1 is SNHLY, CDR2 FYNNEI, per germline. Trimming removed 3 bases from V and 3 bases from J, with 11 bases in between. There are 14 residues in the CDR3. The authors amplified TCR beta CDR3 regions from RNA transcripts. In the first round, RT-PCR was carried out with HTBI primers, and a multiplex PCR formed the second round. TCRdb passed the multiplex PCR reads through MiXCR, listing each CDR3 protein once. The sample records roughly 420,000 distinct CDR3 sequences, about 21% being singletons. This clonotype occurred many times.

This receptor was identified in a woman between 18 and 29 years old with stable Graves' hyperthyroidism. Sequencing was performed on peripheral blood. The V and J genes are TRBV2 and TRBJ1-1; D ambiguous. As DNA, the CDR3 is TGTGCCAGCAGTGATCTCGGGATCCACACTGAAGCTTTCTTT. It codes for CASSDLGIHTEAFF.